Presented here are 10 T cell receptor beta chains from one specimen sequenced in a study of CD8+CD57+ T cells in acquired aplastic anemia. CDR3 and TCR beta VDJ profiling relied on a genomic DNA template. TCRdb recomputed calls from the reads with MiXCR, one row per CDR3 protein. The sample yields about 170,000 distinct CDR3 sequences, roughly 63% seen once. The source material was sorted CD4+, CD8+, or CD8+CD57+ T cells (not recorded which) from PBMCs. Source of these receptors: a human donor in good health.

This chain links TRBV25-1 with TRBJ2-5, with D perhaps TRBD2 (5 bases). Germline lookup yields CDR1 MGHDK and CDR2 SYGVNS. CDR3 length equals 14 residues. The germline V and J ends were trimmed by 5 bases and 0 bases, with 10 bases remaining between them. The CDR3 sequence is CASSSRDYQETQYF. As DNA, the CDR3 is TGTGCCAGCAGTAGCCGGGATTACCAAGAGACCCAGTACTTC.

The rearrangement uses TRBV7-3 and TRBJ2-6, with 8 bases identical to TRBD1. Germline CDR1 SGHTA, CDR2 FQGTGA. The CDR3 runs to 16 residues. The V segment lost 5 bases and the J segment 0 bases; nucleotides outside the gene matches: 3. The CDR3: CASSRQGPSGANVLTF. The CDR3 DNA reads TGTGCCAGCAGCAGACAGGGGCCCTCTGGGGCCAACGTCCTGACTTTC.

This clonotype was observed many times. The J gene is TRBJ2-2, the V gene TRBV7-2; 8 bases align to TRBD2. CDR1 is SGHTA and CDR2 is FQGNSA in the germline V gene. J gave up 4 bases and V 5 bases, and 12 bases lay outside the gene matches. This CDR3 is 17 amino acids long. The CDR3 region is CASSHDPAGVATGELFF. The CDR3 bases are TGTGCCAGCAGCCACGACCCAGCGGGAGTGGCCACCGGGGAGCTGTTTTTT.

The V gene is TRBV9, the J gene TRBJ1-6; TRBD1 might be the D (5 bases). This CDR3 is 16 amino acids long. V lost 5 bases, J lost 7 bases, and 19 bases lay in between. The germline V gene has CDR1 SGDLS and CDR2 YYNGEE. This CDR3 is CASSMSDSRPNSPLHF. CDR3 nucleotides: TGTGCCAGCAGTATGAGCGACAGTAGGCCCAATTCACCCCTCCACTTT.

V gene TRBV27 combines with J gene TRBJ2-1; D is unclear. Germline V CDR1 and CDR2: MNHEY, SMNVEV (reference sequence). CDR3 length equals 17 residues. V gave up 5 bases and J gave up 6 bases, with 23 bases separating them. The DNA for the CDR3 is TGTGCCAGCAGTCTGAGCCCGCTCGATTCGGCCGTCAATGAGCAGTTCTTC. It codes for CASSLSPLDSAVNEQFF.

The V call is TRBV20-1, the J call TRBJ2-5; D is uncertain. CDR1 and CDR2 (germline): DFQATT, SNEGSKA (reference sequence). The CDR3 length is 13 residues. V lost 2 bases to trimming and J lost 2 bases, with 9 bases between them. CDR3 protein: CSARPTYQETQYF. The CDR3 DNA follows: TGCAGTGCTAGACCGACATATCAAGAGACCCAGTACTTC.

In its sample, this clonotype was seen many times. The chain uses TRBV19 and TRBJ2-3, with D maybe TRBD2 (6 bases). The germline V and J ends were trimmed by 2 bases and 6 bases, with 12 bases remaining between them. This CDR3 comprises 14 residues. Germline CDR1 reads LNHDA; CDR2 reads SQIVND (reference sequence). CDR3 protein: CASSIRGGGDTQYF. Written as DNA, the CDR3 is TGTGCCAGTAGTATAAGGGGCGGAGGGGATACGCAGTATTTT.

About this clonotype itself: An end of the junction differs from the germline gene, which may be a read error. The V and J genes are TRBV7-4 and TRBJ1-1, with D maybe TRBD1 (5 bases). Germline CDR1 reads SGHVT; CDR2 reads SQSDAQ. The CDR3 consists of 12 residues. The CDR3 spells CASSLVRAEDFF. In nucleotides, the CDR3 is TGTGCCAGCAGCTTAGTCAGGGCTGAAGATTTCTTC.

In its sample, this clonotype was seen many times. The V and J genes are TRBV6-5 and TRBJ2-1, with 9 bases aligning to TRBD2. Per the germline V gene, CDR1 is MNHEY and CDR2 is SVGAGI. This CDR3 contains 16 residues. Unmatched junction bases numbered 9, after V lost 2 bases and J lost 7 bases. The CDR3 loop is CASSYRVLAGVNEQFF. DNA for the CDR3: TGTGCCAGCAGTTACAGAGTTTTAGCGGGAGTGAATGAGCAGTTCTTC.

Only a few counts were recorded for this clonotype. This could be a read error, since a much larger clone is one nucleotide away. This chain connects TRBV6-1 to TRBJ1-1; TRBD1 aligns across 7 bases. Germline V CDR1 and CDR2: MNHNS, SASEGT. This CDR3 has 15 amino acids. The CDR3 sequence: CAGRPGQFVNTEAFF. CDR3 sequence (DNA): TGTGCCGGCAGGCCGGGACAGTTCGTGAACACTGAAGCTTTCTTT.